These T cell receptor beta chains were read from a single sample in a study of T-cell memory formation after mild COVID-19. TCRdb itself ran the 5' RACE reads through MiXCR, one entry per CDR3 protein. The repertoire holds about 430,000 distinct CDR3 sequences, with 20% to 25% as singletons. The sequencing input was PBMCs or a T cell subset sorted from them (not recorded which). Every receptor here comes from an adult woman who had mild COVID-19 (a few samples of this study predate the infection). Cell type and time point are not known. Each CDR3 is given with its conserved first and last residue. Fields, in order: D gene, V gene, clone size, J gene, CDR3 protein, CDR3 DNA. A D gene is named only where the DNA matches it firmly. Size is stated for part of the rows, as once, few or many counts, or as a class when the clone is expanded.

>-|TRBV6-6|-|TRBJ1-3
CASSYTGTSGNTIYF
TGTGCCAGCAGTTACACCGGGACCTCTGGAAACACCATATATTTT
>-|TRBV18|-|TRBJ1-1
CASSPQRTNTEAFF
TGTGCCAGCTCACCACAACGGACAAACACTGAAGCTTTCTTT
>-|TRBV5-5|-|TRBJ1-5
CASSLHRDNQPQHF
TGTGCCAGCAGCTTGCACAGGGATAATCAGCCCCAGCATTTT
>-|TRBV20-1|-|TRBJ1-1
CSASATANTEAFF
TGCAGTGCTAGTGCGACGGCGAACACTGAAGCTTTCTTT
>-|TRBV18|-|TRBJ2-3
CASSPLKNRQVFTDTQYF
TGTGCCAGCTCACCACTCAAGAACCGACAGGTATTCACAGATACGCAGTATTTT
>-|TRBV7-6|few|TRBJ1-1
CASSLARGARDTEAFF
TGTGCCAGCAGCTTAGCGCGGGGGGCACGGGACACTGAAGCTTTCTTT
>TRBD2|TRBV12-3/TRBV12-4|-|TRBJ2-2
CASSFPSVSGRAYTGELFF
TGTGCCAGCAGTTTCCCGTCGGTGAGCGGGAGGGCATACACCGGGGAGCTGTTTTTT
>TRBD1|TRBV7-9|-|TRBJ1-2
CASSLAGGVGYTF
TGTGCCAGCAGCTTAGCAGGGGGCGTCGGCTACACCTTC
>-|TRBV20-1|-|TRBJ2-7
CSARSAGIRSGYEQYF
TGCAGTGCTAGATCCGCGGGGATCCGGTCGGGGTACGAGCAGTACTTC
>-|TRBV5-1|many|TRBJ1-5
CASSLGEGNQPQHF
TGCGCCAGCAGCTTGGGGGAAGGCAATCAGCCCCAGCATTTT
>-|TRBV3-1|few|TRBJ1-1
CASSQNLQNTEAFF
TGTGCCAGCAGCCAAAATCTCCAGAACACTGAAGCTTTCTTT
>TRBD1|TRBV7-9|few|TRBJ2-3
CASSSDRGWTDTQYF
TGTGCCAGCAGCTCAGACAGGGGGTGGACAGATACGCAGTATTTT
>-|TRBV3-1|few|TRBJ1-2
CASRHANYGYTF
TGTGCCAGCAGACACGCAAACTATGGCTACACCTTC
>-|TRBV4-1|-|TRBJ1-2
CASSQVFREDRNYGYTF
TGCGCCAGCAGCCAAGTGTTTAGAGAAGACAGAAACTATGGCTACACCTTC
>-|TRBV7-2|medium-sized|TRBJ2-1
CASRDIGTFGDEQFF
TGTGCCAGCAGAGATATCGGGACATTCGGCGATGAGCAGTTCTTC
>TRBD1|TRBV7-2|-|TRBJ1-1
CASSFGTATTNTEAFF
TGTGCCAGCAGCTTCGGGACAGCCACCACGAACACTGAAGCTTTCTTT
>-|TRBV5-1|few|TRBJ2-7
CASSPGWASNRREYEQYF
TGCGCCAGCAGCCCGGGGTGGGCCTCGAACCGTCGAGAGTACGAGCAGTACTTC
>TRBD2|TRBV7-3|few|TRBJ2-1
CASSPRTAGGLNEQFF
TGTGCCAGCAGCCCCCGGACAGCGGGGGGGCTGAATGAGCAGTTCTTC
>-|TRBV5-1|-|TRBJ1-2
CASRGVQVVNSGYTF
TGCGCCAGCAGGGGGGTTCAGGTGGTCAACTCTGGCTACACCTTC
>-|TRBV5-1|few|TRBJ1-2
CASSDQGNGDYGYTF
TGCGCCAGCAGCGACCAGGGGAATGGGGACTATGGCTACACCTTC
>-|TRBV6-5|-|TRBJ1-2
CASSYGVSNYGYTF
TGTGCCAGCAGTTACGGGGTGTCGAACTATGGCTACACCTTC
>-|TRBV24-1|few|TRBJ1-2
CATSSQGNYGYTF
TGTGCCACCAGCTCCCAGGGGAACTATGGCTACACCTTC
>-|TRBV7-9|-|TRBJ1-2
CASSLDLGSGGYTF
TGTGCCAGCAGCCTTGATCTCGGGAGTGGGGGCTACACCTTC
>-|TRBV12-3/TRBV12-4|few|TRBJ2-2
CASRDPGGPGELFF
TGTGCCAGCAGGGACCCCGGAGGACCCGGGGAGCTGTTTTTT
>TRBD1|TRBV6-2/TRBV6-3|-|TRBJ2-7
CASSPYRGPSYEQYF
TGTGCCAGCAGCCCCTACAGGGGGCCGTCCTACGAGCAGTACTTC
>-|TRBV5-1|few|TRBJ2-7
CASSLEQTTYEQYF
TGCGCCAGCAGCTTGGAGCAGACCACCTACGAGCAGTACTTC
>TRBD1|TRBV30|-|TRBJ2-7
CAWSSGTGGKDEQYF
TGTGCCTGGAGTTCCGGGACAGGGGGCAAGGACGAGCAGTACTTC
>TRBD2|TRBV12-3/TRBV12-4|-|TRBJ2-7
CAITSGGVLEQYF
TGTGCGATCACTAGCGGGGGGGTTCTCGAGCAGTACTTC
>TRBD1|TRBV12-3/TRBV12-4|-|TRBJ1-1
CASSSNQGAMTEAFF
TGTGCCAGCAGCTCTAACCAGGGGGCTATGACTGAAGCTTTCTTT
>TRBD1|TRBV6-5|few|TRBJ2-7
CASSYSIVRDSPYEQYF
TGTGCCAGCAGTTACTCGATTGTTAGGGACAGTCCCTACGAGCAGTACTTC
>-|TRBV11-2|-|TRBJ1-2
CASSPLSGREGYTF
TGTGCCAGCAGCCCATTGTCTGGCAGAGAGGGCTACACCTTC
>-|TRBV20-1|-|TRBJ2-2
CSAIIGTPEGGGELFF
TGCAGTGCTATAATCGGGACTCCCGAGGGGGGCGGGGAGCTGTTTTTT
>-|TRBV5-1|-|TRBJ1-2
CASSSYGQTYGYTF
TGCGCCAGCAGCTCGTACGGACAGACCTATGGCTACACCTTC
>-|TRBV10-3|few|TRBJ2-1
CAISDRGASKEQFF
TGTGCCATCAGTGATCGGGGGGCCTCTAAAGAGCAGTTCTTC
>TRBD1|TRBV7-2|-|TRBJ2-2
CASSSSGQLNTGELFF
TGTGCCAGCAGCTCGTCGGGACAGCTAAACACCGGGGAGCTGTTTTTT
>-|TRBV29-1|-|TRBJ2-7
CSVVSDGNYEQYF
TGCAGCGTCGTCTCCGACGGGAACTACGAGCAGTACTTC
>TRBD2|TRBV9|few|TRBJ2-1
CASSLSGGPNNEQFF
TGTGCCAGCAGCCTTAGCGGGGGGCCCAACAATGAGCAGTTCTTC
>-|TRBV18|few|TRBJ2-3
CASSPQGPDTQYF
TGTGCCAGCAGTCCCCAGGGCCCAGATACGCAGTATTTT
>TRBD2|TRBV2|few|TRBJ2-7
CASSSSSGRLGEQYF
TGTGCCAGCAGCTCCTCTAGCGGGAGACTCGGGGAGCAGTACTTC
>TRBD2|TRBV19|-|TRBJ2-2
CATLSGGPGELFF
TGTGCCACCCTAAGCGGGGGGCCCGGGGAGCTGTTTTTT
>-|TRBV6-5|few|TRBJ2-3
CASSRALDTQYF
TGTGCCAGCAGCCGGGCCCTTGATACGCAGTATTTT
>-|TRBV6-2/TRBV6-3|-|TRBJ1-4
CASSNYEKLFF
TGTGCCAGCAGCAATTATGAAAAACTGTTTTTT
>-|TRBV9|-|TRBJ2-7
CASSVGSGTGYPYEQYF
TGTGCCAGCAGCGTGGGGAGCGGGACAGGCTATCCCTACGAGCAGTACTTC
>TRBD1|TRBV24-1|few|TRBJ1-5
CATSDSTGVDQPQHF
TGTGCCACCAGTGATTCCACAGGGGTAGATCAGCCCCAGCATTTT
>-|TRBV4-3|few|TRBJ2-7
CASSSGTNYEQYF
TGCGCCAGCAGCTCCGGGACAAACTACGAGCAGTACTTC
>-|TRBV5-1|-|TRBJ2-2
CASSLSSSNTGELFF
TGCGCCAGCAGCTTGAGTAGTTCGAACACCGGGGAGCTGTTTTTT
>-|TRBV7-3|-|TRBJ2-6
CASSLTPDGANVLTF
TGTGCCAGCAGCTTGACACCGGATGGGGCCAACGTCCTGACTTTC
>-|TRBV6-4|-|TRBJ2-3
CASSDRYSTDTQYF
TGTGCCAGCAGTGACCGGTATAGCACAGATACGCAGTATTTT
>-|TRBV7-6|few|TRBJ2-2
CASSDISPNTGELFF
TGTGCCAGCAGCGACATTAGCCCGAACACCGGGGAGCTGTTTTTT
>TRBD2|TRBV6-2/TRBV6-3|few|TRBJ2-5
CASSSEAGVTETQYF
TGTGCCAGCAGTTCTGAGGCGGGAGTAACAGAGACCCAGTACTTC
>-|TRBV12-3/TRBV12-4|many|TRBJ1-4
CASSLREKLFF
TGTGCCAGCAGTTTGCGTGAAAAACTGTTTTTT
>-|TRBV6-5|-|TRBJ2-2
CASSYSLGWGYTGELFF
TGTGCCAGCAGTTACTCGCTAGGATGGGGGTACACCGGGGAGCTGTTTTTT